A selection of T cell receptor beta chains follows, all from one sample in a study of CXCR3-negative and CXCR3-positive naive CD8 T cells. Using the 5' RACE reads, TCRdb records one entry per CDR3 protein without DNA. The sample totals more than 45,000 distinct CDR3 sequences. The material sequenced was naive CXCR3- CD8+ T cells from blood. These receptors all come from a human donor in good health. Some clones in this sample may be carry-over from other donors' samples. Both conserved end residues are part of each CDR3. The order of the fields is V gene, J gene, CDR3 protein.

TRBV7-7	TRBJ2-7	CASSPIRGDSYEQYF
TRBV5-5	TRBJ2-7	CATGQGLSYEQYF
TRBV7-9	TRBJ2-1	CASRGPSSGVYNEQFF
TRBV28	TRBJ2-7	CASSLRTGFHEQYF
TRBV7-9	TRBJ1-3	CASSGDSTSGNTIYF
TRBV20-1	TRBJ2-7	CSARDPRAGAYEQYF
TRBV7-2	TRBJ2-3	CASSLGEATQYF
TRBV15	TRBJ2-3	CATSRVGSGGISDTQYF
TRBV7-9	TRBJ2-2	CASSNTDRNTGELFF
TRBV29-1	TRBJ2-3	CSVEGVVTGFAYTDTQYF
TRBV7-9	TRBJ2-5	CASSPPERAEETQYF